This T cell receptor (beta chain) stems from a study of shared clonotypes between healthy human individuals. Study-level background: Per-donor plates numbered three CD4 naive, three CD4 memory, two CD8 naive and one CD8 memory.

Produced via immunoSEQ multiplex PCR; TCRdb's table is partial and in-frame only. The data show roughly 2,000,000 clones, just under 95% seen once. Only CD45RO-negative cells positively selected for CCR7 counted as naive CD8 cells, so terminally differentiated effector memory CD45RA+ cells were excluded. Germline V gene lookup returns CDR1 SGDLS and CDR2 YYNGEE. J was trimmed by 7 bases and V by 1 base; bases with no gene match: 5. The CDR3 runs 14 residues. The sample comprised naive CD8+ T cells from PBMCs. The chain links TRBV9 to TRBJ2-1; 7 bases are a match to TRBD2. This TCR was recovered from a man aged 18 to 29 in good health. Some clones in this sample may be carry-over from other donors' samples. CDR3 sequence: CASSVSPGGNEQFF. Here the CDR3 DNA reads TGTGCCAGCAGCGTATCTCCCGGGGGGAATGAGCAGTTCTTC. The full variable domain, completed using reference TRBV9 and TRBJ2-1, is DSGVTQTPKHLITATGQRVTLRCSPRSGDLSVYWYQQSLDQGLQFLIQYYNGEERAKGNILERFSAQQFPDLHSELNLSSLELGDSALYFCASSVSPGGNEQFFGPGTRLTVL.